This T cell receptor (beta chain) was captured in a study of identical twins. MiXCR, applied by TCRdb to the 5' RACE reads, yields one record per CDR3 protein. The sample has about 530,000 distinct CDR3 sequences, over 12% seen once. Whole-study findings and limits: Conclusions were based on cross-sectional statistical analysis, without following the same donors. Partial confounding of zero-insertion analyses by invariant MAIT and iNKT cells was possible. Fewer insertions were carried by abundant cord blood beta clonotypes, but none was seen in memory repertoires.

As regards this clonotype: The target antigen is unknown.

The germline V gene encodes CDR1 SGHRS and CDR2 YFSETQ. The CDR3 contains 13 residues. Germline trimming cut 0 bases from V and 6 bases from J; bases unmatched to any gene: 3. These records were also assigned to another study, of yellow fever vaccine responses in identical twins.

This TCR was recovered from a woman aged 18-29 years in good health. The V and J genes are TRBV5-1 and TRBJ2-7, with 7 bases identical to TRBD2. The sequenced material came from CD4+ T cells sorted from blood. In DNA, the CDR3 is TGCGCCAGCAGCTTGGGGACTAGGTCCGAGCAGTACTTC. This codes for CASSLGTRSEQYF.